This T cell receptor (beta chain) was found in a study of T cell repertoires in cytomegalovirus infection. About the research overall: It was recently identified HLA-C-restricted and well-studied HLA-B-restricted CMV epitopes that the study used.

One entry per CDR3 protein, called by TCRdb with MiXCR from the reads. The sample lists 110,000 or so distinct CDR3 sequences, around 31% occurring once. The CDR3 runs 15 residues. The germline V gene has CDR1 MGHRA and CDR2 YSYEKL. The V segment lost 4 bases and the J segment 2 bases; nucleotides outside the gene matches: 7. Overall study findings and caveats: In two of eight donors, the top clonotype was HLA-C-restricted CMV-specific.

Turning to this clonotype: Its target is not known.

Sequencing was performed on CD8+ T cells from cultured PBMCs, taken from culture after CMV antigen stimulation. This TCR came from a human donor in good health (CMV status not recorded). Some clones in this sample may be carry-over from other donors' samples. The rearrangement links TRBV4-1 to TRBJ2-7, with TRBD2 identical over 8 bases. CDR3 in amino acids: CASSRAGDPTYEQYF. The CDR3 nucleotides read TGCGCCAGCAGCCGAGCGGGAGATCCTACCTACGAGCAGTACTTC.